This entry concerns a single T cell receptor (beta chain). The record originates from a study of blood T cell repertoires in COVID-19. The method was immunoSEQ multiplex PCR; TCRdb's version includes in-frame clones alone and lacks a portion of them. The repertoire holds approximately 49,000 clones, 88% seen once, with around 3.1% in the top ten. This sequence was found in a man in his fifties with active COVID-19. The material sequenced was peripheral blood.

The DNA of the CDR3 is TGTGCCAGTAGTATTCGAGCGGGCCAGACCTACGAGCAGTACTTC. The encoded protein is CASSIRAGQTYEQYF. V is TRBV19 and J is TRBJ2-7; a weak D match, TRBD2 (6 bases). Per germline, CDR1 LNHDA and CDR2 SQIVND (reference sequence). The CDR3 consists of 15 residues. The germline V and J ends were trimmed by 3 bases and 2 bases, with 14 bases remaining between them. The whole variable domain, remainder taken from reference TRBV19 and TRBJ2-7, is DGGITQSPKYLFRKEGQNVTLSCEQNLNHDAMYWYRQDPGQGLRLIYYSQIVNDFQKGDIAEGYSVSREKKESFPLTVTSAQKNPTAFYLCASSIRAGQTYEQYFGPGTRLTVT.